This passage covers 15 T cell receptor beta chains from one sample sequenced in a study of blood T cell repertoires in COVID-19. Generated by immunoSEQ multiplex PCR, the TCRdb table keeps only in-frame clones and is missing some. The sample contains 110,000 to 150,000 clones, roughly 90% of which appear only once. The sequencing sample was made of PBMCs or T cells enriched from blood (not recorded which). The source of these receptors is a man aged 50-60 years who had recovered from COVID-19.

The chain's CDR3 is CASSQQGYEQYV. The CDR3 nucleotides are TGTGCCAGCAGCCAACAGGGGTACGAGCAGTACGTC. V usage is TRBV6-2 or TRBV6-3 and J usage is TRBJ2-7; 7 bases align to TRBD1. The germline V gene encodes CDR1 MNHEY and CDR2 SVGEGT. The CDR3 runs 12 residues. V was clipped by 6 bases and J by 4 bases; unmatched bases: 3.

This clone occurred a few times. The genes are TRBV5-6 and TRBJ2-7; TRBD2 matches at 7 bases. Germline lookup yields CDR1 SGHDT and CDR2 YYEEEE. The CDR3 consists of 18 residues. Trimming at V came to 5 bases and at J to 4 bases, leaving 21 bases not matched to a gene. Here the CDR3 DNA reads TGTGCCAGCAGTCCCCGCCGTATCGGAGCGGGGAGGGGTTACGAGCAGTACGTC. Residues: CASSPRRIGAGRGYEQYV.

V usage is TRBV28 and J usage is TRBJ1-4; 7 bases fit TRBD1. This CDR3 spans 16 amino acids. Germline trimming cut 6 bases from V and 1 base from J; bases unmatched to any gene: 8. Germline V gene lookup returns CDR1 MDHEN and CDR2 SYDVKM. CDR3 coding DNA: TGTGCCAGCAGATACAGGGGCTGGGGAACTAATGAAAAACTGTTTTTT. Amino acids: CASRYRGWGTNEKLFF.

This chain uses TRBV29-1 with TRBJ2-5, with 7 bases lining up with TRBD2. V was clipped by 3 bases and J by 1 base; unmatched bases: 8. The germline V gene encodes CDR1 SQVTM and CDR2 ANQGSEA. This CDR3 is 15 amino acids long. CDR3 bases: TGCAGCGTTGATCCGTGGCCTAGCGGCCAAGAGACCCAGTACTTC. Protein: CSVDPWPSGQETQYF. The full variable domain, with the rest looked up from reference TRBV29-1 and TRBJ2-5, is SAVISQKPSRDICQRGTSLTIQCQVDSQVTMMFWYRQQPGQSLTLIATANQGSEATYESGFVIDKFPISRPNLTFSTLTVSNMSPEDSSIYLCSVDPWPSGQETQYFGPGTRLLVL.

This clone was counted only a few times. The chain combines TRBV28 with TRBJ2-1, with 10 bases fitting TRBD2. CDR3 size: 17 residues. V shed 6 bases, J shed 0 bases, and the junction held 8 bases outside the gene matches. Germline loops: CDR1 MDHEN, CDR2 SYDVKM. The CDR3 region is CASRGVGTSASYNEQFF. In DNA, the CDR3 is TGTGCCAGCAGGGGCGTCGGGACTAGCGCCTCCTACAATGAGCAGTTCTTC.

The chain is built from TRBV7-2 and TRBJ1-2; D unclear. Trimming stripped 5 bases from V and 4 bases from J, with 17 bases between. Germline V lookup: CDR1 SGHTA, CDR2 FQGNSA. The CDR3 covers 15 residues. In nucleotides, the CDR3 is TGTGCCAGCAGCCCTTGGGAGGGTGGCGGCTATGGCTACACCTTC. The encoded protein is CASSPWEGGGYGYTF.

The V gene is TRBV28, the J gene TRBJ1-6, with D perhaps TRBD1 (5 bases). The V and J ends lost 5 bases and 3 bases respectively, with 11 bases between them. The CDR3 totals 15 residues. The germline V gene has CDR1 MDHEN and CDR2 SYDVKM. The CDR3 DNA reads TGTGCCAGCAGTCCACCGGGACTCTATAATTCACCCCTCCACTTT. Translated, it gives CASSPPGLYNSPLHF.

The rearrangement joins TRBV6-5 to TRBJ1-3, with 10 bases aligning to TRBD1. With 5 bases clipped from V and 0 bases from J, the junction kept 1 base outside the gene matches. The CDR3 runs to 15 residues. CDR1 is MNHEY, CDR2 SVGAGI, per germline. The CDR3 DNA follows: TGTGCCAGCAGTAGGACAGGGGGCTCTGGAAACACCATATATTTT. Amino acid sequence: CASSRTGGSGNTIYF.

The genes are TRBV5-4 and TRBJ1-1; 10 bases match TRBD1. V was pared by 7 bases and J by 11 bases, with 14 bases of the junction left unmatched. Germline CDR1 SGHNT, CDR2 YYREEE (reference sequence). This CDR3 has 14 amino acids. The CDR3 region is CASGSGTGVLYAFF. Written as DNA, the CDR3 is TGTGCCAGCGGCTCCGGGACAGGGGTATTGTATGCTTTCTTT.

The V gene is TRBV7-2, the J gene TRBJ1-6; D possibly corresponds to TRBD1 (6 bases). CDR1 is SGHTA, CDR2 FQGNSA, per germline. Trimming took off 4 bases at V and 8 bases at J, with 9 bases between the two ends. The CDR3 consists of 13 residues. The CDR3 coding sequence is TGTGCCAGCAGCTCCCCAGGGGATTCACCCCTCCACTTT. It translates to CASSSPGDSPLHF.

This sequence joins TRBV3-1 (or the pseudogene TRBV3-2) and TRBJ2-3, with 9 nucleotides matching TRBD2. Germline CDR1 reads LGHDT; CDR2 reads YNNKEL (reference sequence). The CDR3 runs to 17 residues. V trimming: 0 bases; J trimming: 3 bases; junction bases outside the gene matches: 7. In DNA form, the CDR3 reads TGTGCCAGCAGCCAAGATTTGCGGGGGGGCTTGACAGATACGCAGTATTTT. Translating gives CASSQDLRGGLTDTQYF.

As for this clone: The sample has other DNA sequences that encode this CDR3 too. This chain connects TRBV5-1 to TRBJ2-3, with D possibly TRBD1 on 7 matching bases. The germline V gene has CDR1 SGHRS and CDR2 YFSETQ. The CDR3 has 15 residues. Trimming took 3 bases from V and 3 from J, leaving 14 bases between them. The CDR3, as DNA: TGCGCCAGCAGCTCGCGGACAGGAGGGACAGATACGCAGTATTTT. Its translation is CASSSRTGGTDTQYF.

The chain couples TRBV13 to TRBJ2-7, with TRBD2 matching 8 bases. Germline CDR1 is PRHDT and CDR2 is FYEKMQ (reference sequence). V shed 3 bases and J 2 bases; nucleotides not matched to a gene: 3. The CDR3 totals 14 residues. CDR3: CASSFRAGAYEQYF. In DNA, the CDR3 is TGTGCCAGCAGCTTCAGAGCGGGAGCCTACGAGCAGTACTTC.

This clone was observed a few times. The genes are TRBV5-1 and TRBJ1-1; D is undetermined. The CDR3 is 14 residues long. V was cut by 0 bases and J by 4 bases, with 10 bases left in between. Germline V gene sequence: CDR1 SGHRS, CDR2 YFSETQ. The CDR3 region has the DNA TGCGCCAGCAGCTTGGCCGCCCTACCCACTGAAGCTTTCTTT. The encoded protein is CASSLAALPTEAFF.

The chain recombines TRBV2 with TRBJ2-7; 7 bases align to TRBD2. V lost 1 base to trimming and J lost 2 bases; unmatched junction nucleotides: 5. Germline assignment: CDR1 SNHLY and CDR2 FYNNEI. There are 15 residues in the CDR3. CDR3 protein: CASSEDWGGAYEQYV. CDR3 DNA sequence: TGTGCCAGCAGTGAAGATTGGGGGGGGGCCTACGAGCAGTACGTC.